The clone carrying this T cell receptor (beta chain) has only a few counts. This entry belongs to a study of blood T cell repertoires in COVID-19. Study-level information: Nucleic acid was either cDNA or gDNA, and it came from T cells, B-cell-depleted T cells, or PBMCs.

The authors' processing: Amplification with reference gene primers provided the estimates of nucleated cell counts. Only in-frame clones appear in the TCRdb table, and some are missing; sequencing was by immunoSEQ multiplex PCR. The V and J calls and clone size are taken from that table; D and trimming were inferred from the DNA. The sample lists over 150,000 clones, around 87% occurring once. The sequenced sample consisted of peripheral blood. The TCR comes from a man aged 55 to 70 with COVID-19, enrolled during active disease.

In DNA, the CDR3 is TGTGCCAGCAGCGGGGCCTTAACCGGCCAGCCCCAGCATTTT. Translating it yields CASSGALTGQPQHF. The V call is TRBV3-1 (or the pseudogene TRBV3-2), the J call TRBJ1-5, with D tentatively TRBD1 (5 bases). Trimming stripped 5 bases from V and 7 bases from J, with 15 bases between. The length of the CDR3 is 14 residues. CDR1 is LGHDT and CDR2 is YNNKEL in the germline V gene (reference sequence).